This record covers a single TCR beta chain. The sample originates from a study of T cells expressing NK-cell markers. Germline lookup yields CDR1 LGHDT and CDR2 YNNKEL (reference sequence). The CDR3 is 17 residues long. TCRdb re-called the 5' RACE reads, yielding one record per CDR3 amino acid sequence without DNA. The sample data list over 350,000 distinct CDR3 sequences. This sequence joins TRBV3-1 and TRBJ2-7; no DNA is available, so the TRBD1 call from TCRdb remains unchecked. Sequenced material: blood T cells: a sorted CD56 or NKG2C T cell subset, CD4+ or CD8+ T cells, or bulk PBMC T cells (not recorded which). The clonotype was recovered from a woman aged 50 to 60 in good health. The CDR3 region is CASSQVGPGTAKYEQYF.